These 18 T cell receptor beta chains came from one sample sequenced in a study of identical twins. One entry per CDR3 protein, called by TCRdb with MiXCR from the 5' RACE reads. The table shows roughly 1.6 million distinct CDR3 sequences, with roughly a third occurring only once. Sequencing was done on a sample of cord blood. Source of these receptors: a newborn girl in good health.

Here the CDR3 DNA reads TGCAGTGCCCCCCGACAGTATAATTCACCCCTCCACTTT. This gives the protein CSAPRQYNSPLHF. This chain joins TRBV20-1 and TRBJ1-6, with a weak D call TRBD1 (5 bases). The CDR3 has 13 residues. Trimming took 6 bases from V and 4 from J, leaving 10 bases between them. Germline CDR1 DFQATT, CDR2 SNEGSKA (reference sequence).

The chain carries TRBV13 and TRBJ2-1; the match to TRBD2 covers 7 bases. V shed 3 bases, J shed 0 bases, and the junction held 5 bases outside the gene matches. The CDR3 sequence is 16 residues long. Per germline, CDR1 PRHDT and CDR2 FYEKMQ (reference sequence). For the CDR3, the DNA is TGTGCCAGCAGCTTGACTAGCCTTAGCTCCTACAATGAGCAGTTCTTC. Its translation: CASSLTSLSSYNEQFF.

This rearrangement joins TRBV12-3 or TRBV12-4 to TRBJ2-3, with TRBD2 as a possible D gene (7 bases). V lost 6 bases and J lost 10, with 14 bases in between. The CDR3 runs 12 residues. The DNA of the CDR3 is TGTGCCAGCAGCAACGGGGGGCGAGCGCAGTATTTT. It is translated as CASSNGGRAQYF.

The sample holds a few counts of this clonotype. The V and J genes are TRBV28 and TRBJ2-1; 10 bases match TRBD2. Unmatched junction bases numbered 13, after V lost 4 bases and J lost 4 bases. Germline-derived CDR1 and CDR2 are MDHEN and SYDVKM. The CDR3 is 18 amino acids. CDR3 residues: CASSWVKTLAGGYNEQFF. The CDR3 region has the DNA TGTGCCAGCAGTTGGGTCAAGACCTTAGCGGGAGGTTACAATGAGCAGTTCTTC.

The sample holds one count of this clonotype. The chain has TRBV2 and TRBJ2-1, with 12 bases that match TRBD2. V shed 2 bases, J shed 7 bases, and the junction held 6 bases outside the gene matches. This CDR3 has 16 residues. Germline CDR1 reads SNHLY; CDR2 reads FYNNEI. CDR3 amino acids: CASSERASGRGNEQFF. The CDR3 nucleotides are TGTGCCAGCAGTGAAAGGGCTAGCGGGAGGGGGAATGAGCAGTTCTTC. Full variable domain (outside the CDR3, taken from reference TRBV2 and TRBJ2-1): EPEVTQTPSHQVTQMGQEVILRCVPISNHLYFYWYRQILGQKVEFLVSFYNNEISEKSEIFDDQFSVERPDGSNFTLKIRSTKLEDSAMYFCASSERASGRGNEQFFGPGTRLTVL.

The V and J genes are TRBV20-1 and TRBJ2-7, with TRBD1 matching over 9 bases. This CDR3 is 14 amino acids long. Germline V CDR1 and CDR2: DFQATT, SNEGSKA (reference sequence). V lost 6 bases, J lost 2 bases, and 8 bases stayed unmatched. The DNA of the CDR3 is TGCAGTGCCATTGGACAGGGGTTCACCTACGAGCAGTACGTC. Translating it yields CSAIGQGFTYEQYV.

This clonotype appeared a few times. This chain joins TRBV7-9 and TRBJ2-4, with TRBD2 matching 12 bases. This CDR3 spans 19 amino acids. Germline V lookup: CDR1 SEHNR, CDR2 FQNEAQ (reference sequence). Trimming at V came to 1 base and at J to 0 bases, leaving 7 bases not matched to a gene. The CDR3 DNA follows: TGTGCCAGCAGCTTAGTCGGGACTAGCGGGTTCTTAGCCAAAAACATTCAGTACTTC. It is translated as CASSLVGTSGFLAKNIQYF.

This clonotype has only a few counts. The V call is TRBV20-1, the J call TRBJ2-3; TRBD1 or TRBD2 may be the D gene (7 bases each). V gave up 6 bases and J gave up 3 bases, with 19 bases separating them. Germline assignment: CDR1 DFQATT and CDR2 SNEGSKA (reference sequence). The CDR3 extends over 15 amino acids. The CDR3 here is CSANYHRGGTDTQYF. DNA of the CDR3: TGCAGTGCAAACTACCACAGGGGAGGGACAGATACGCAGTATTTT.

The genes are TRBV7-2 and TRBJ2-3; tentatively, D is TRBD1 or TRBD2 (6 bases each). The V and J ends lost 1 base and 9 bases respectively, with 14 bases between them. Germline V gene lookup returns CDR1 SGHTA and CDR2 FQGNSA. The CDR3 covers 14 residues. CDR3 loop: CASSLVIGGLTQYF. CDR3 coding DNA: TGTGCCAGCAGCTTAGTGATAGGGGGACTGACGCAGTATTTT.

This clonotype was recorded at least ten times. The chain has TRBV29-1 and TRBJ2-4; perhaps TRBD2 as D (5 bases). CDR3 length: 12 residues. V lost 3 bases to trimming and J lost 7 bases, with 10 bases between them. Germline loops: CDR1 SQVTM, CDR2 ANQGSEA. CDR3 loop: CSVEYPGNIQYF. The CDR3 DNA reads TGCAGCGTTGAGTACCCGGGGAACATTCAGTACTTC.

This clonotype has just a few counts. The chain links TRBV12-5 to TRBJ1-2; D not certain. This CDR3 comprises 13 residues. The V and J ends lost 0 bases and 2 bases respectively, with 4 bases between them. Looked up from germline, CDR1 is LGHNT and CDR2 is FRNRAP. The CDR3: CASGLVGNYGYTF. The CDR3 DNA is TGTGCTAGTGGTTTGGTAGGGAACTATGGCTACACCTTC.

This clonotype has ten or more counts. The rearrangement uses TRBV7-2 and TRBJ2-3, with D unresolved. V gave up 3 bases and J gave up 5 bases, with 9 bases separating them. Germline V lookup: CDR1 SGHTA, CDR2 FQGNSA. This CDR3 is built from 13 residues. CDR3 in amino acids: CASSFPAIDTQYF. CDR3 nucleotide sequence: TGTGCCAGCAGCTTCCCAGCGATAGATACGCAGTATTTT.

The rearrangement joins TRBV20-1 to TRBJ2-1; D is perhaps TRBD1 or TRBD2 (5 bases each). V dropped 3 bases and J dropped 10 bases, with 16 bases sitting between them. The CDR3 covers 13 residues. Germline V gives CDR1 DFQATT, CDR2 SNEGSKA (reference sequence). The CDR3 spells CSASGDRSYEQFF. The CDR3 bases are TGCAGTGCTAGCGGGGACCGCTCCTACGAGCAGTTCTTC.

The V gene is TRBV12-3 or TRBV12-4, the J gene TRBJ1-5; D is perhaps TRBD1 (5 bases). CDR3 size: 14 residues. Trimming took 7 bases from V and 2 from J, leaving 12 bases between them. The CDR3 sequence: CASTLGRRNQPQHF. The CDR3 coding sequence is TGTGCCAGCACGTTGGGACGGCGCAATCAGCCCCAGCATTTT.

This clonotype has more than one count but fewer than ten. The chain uses TRBV3-1 and TRBJ2-3, with 9 bases aligning to TRBD2. J lost 1 base, V lost 0 bases, and 5 bases had no gene match. The CDR3 is 17 residues long. In germline, CDR1 is LGHDT, CDR2 YNNKEL (reference sequence). CDR3 sequence: CASSQDPRTSGTDTQYF. DNA for the CDR3: TGTGCCAGCAGCCAAGATCCTCGGACTAGCGGCACAGATACGCAGTATTTT.

This sequence joins TRBV12-3 or TRBV12-4 and TRBJ1-1; D unclear. Trimming shortened V by 4 bases and J by 1 base, and 10 bases separated the two germline ends. The CDR3 has 14 amino acids. DNA for the CDR3: TGTGCCAGCAGTTCGGGTTACAAGAACACTGAAGCTTTCTTT. Protein: CASSSGYKNTEAFF.

Only a few counts were recorded for this clonotype. The chain is built from TRBV5-1 and TRBJ2-4, with 7 nucleotides matching TRBD2. The CDR3 covers 15 residues. Germline trimming cut 4 bases from V and 3 bases from J; bases unmatched to any gene: 7. Looked up from germline, CDR1 is SGHRS and CDR2 is YFSETQ. DNA for the CDR3: TGCGCCAGCAGCCCCGGGGGGATCGACAAAAACATTCAGTACTTC. It translates to CASSPGGIDKNIQYF.

The chain is built from TRBV20-1 and TRBJ2-3, with D unclear. The CDR3 spans 12 residues. Germline V lookup: CDR1 DFQATT, CDR2 SNEGSKA (reference sequence). With 6 bases removed from V and 4 bases from J, the gap between germline ends came to 11 bases. The CDR3 loop is CSAPRAPDTQYF. CDR3 coding DNA: TGCAGTGCCCCTCGAGCACCAGATACGCAGTATTTT.